What follows are 24 T cell receptor beta chains derived from one specimen sequenced in a study of blood T cell repertoires in COVID-19 (dated by TCRdb to about 2020). The receptor library was made with the immunoSEQ multiplex PCR assay. Not all clones reach the TCRdb copy of this immuneACCESS table, which keeps in-frame sequences only. Checked studies attribute under half of the gap to unresolved V genes and leave the rest unexplained. This sample is represented by about 440,000 clones; nearly 90% of them were singletons. Clones ranked in the top ten supply 1.5% to 2% of the sample. Input material: PBMCs or T cells enriched from blood (not recorded which). The receptor set was obtained from a woman younger than 35 with acute COVID-19.

This clone was seen just once. The V and J genes are TRBV30 and TRBJ2-3; 8 nucleotides agree with TRBD2. CDR3 length: 14 residues. From germline, CDR1 is GTSNPN and CDR2 SVGIG (reference sequence). Trimming took 3 bases from V and 4 from J; bases not matched to a gene: 6. CDR3 DNA: TGTGCCTGGAGACCAGGGACTAGTGCAGATACGCAGTATTTT. Translation: CAWRPGTSADTQYF.

This clone appeared once. The J gene is TRBJ2-2, the V gene TRBV6-5; D may be TRBD1 (6 bases). This CDR3 is built from 15 residues. CDR1 and CDR2 from the germline V gene are MNHEY and SVGAGI. The germline V and J ends were trimmed by 7 bases and 4 bases, with 16 bases remaining between them. CDR3 DNA sequence: TGTGCCAGCATCGGGACACATAATAGCACCGGGGAGCTGTTTTTT. Translating gives CASIGTHNSTGELFF.

J is TRBJ2-3 and V is TRBV6-1, with TRBD2 as a possible D gene (5 bases). Trimming cost V 2 bases and J 0 bases, with 9 bases left between them. Germline CDR1 reads MNHNS; CDR2 reads SASEGT. The CDR3 is made up of 15 amino acids. CDR3 sequence: CASSETRTSTDTQYF. The CDR3 DNA is TGTGCCAGCAGTGAAACCCGGACTAGCACAGATACGCAGTATTTT.

CDR3: CASRLDRVNEKLFF. The CDR3 nucleotides read TGTGCCAGCAGGCTCGACAGGGTAAATGAAAAACTGTTTTTT. The chain combines TRBV6-5 with TRBJ1-4; 7 nucleotides align to TRBD1. This CDR3 contains 14 residues. J was trimmed by 5 bases and V by 6 bases; bases with no gene match: 6. The V gene's germline CDR1 is MNHEY and CDR2 SVGAGI.

The chain carries TRBV7-9 and TRBJ1-5; D not certain. V shed 6 bases and J shed 3 bases, with 15 bases lying between them. This CDR3 has 15 residues. Per the germline V gene, CDR1 is SEHNR and CDR2 is FQNEAQ (reference sequence). The CDR3 nucleotides are TGTGCCAGCAGTTCCACCGACATTCCCAATCAGCCCCAGCATTTT. It yields the protein CASSSTDIPNQPQHF.

The chain combines TRBV9 with TRBJ1-3; D remains ambiguous. V lost 3 bases to trimming and J lost 4 bases, with 17 bases between them. Germline V gene lookup returns CDR1 SGDLS and CDR2 YYNGEE. The CDR3 is 16 amino acids. The CDR3 region is CASSATQIGMGNTIYF. In nucleotides, the CDR3 is TGTGCCAGCAGCGCAACTCAAATCGGGATGGGAAACACCATATATTTT.

The rearrangement joins TRBV2 to TRBJ2-7, with TRBD1 identical over 10 bases. This CDR3 contains 16 residues. V lost 6 bases and J lost 0; bases outside the gene matches: 8. CDR1 and CDR2 from the germline V gene are SNHLY and FYNNEI. The CDR3 region has the DNA TGTGCCAGCAGCCGGAGGACAGGGGGGTCCTCCTACGAGCAGTACTTC. It codes for CASSRRTGGSSYEQYF.

The chain uses TRBV5-1 and TRBJ1-6, with 8 positions matching TRBD1. This CDR3 has 16 amino acids. Germline V gene data show CDR1 as SGHRS and CDR2 as YFSETQ. V lost 0 bases and J lost 5; bases outside the gene matches: 4. CDR3 residues: CASSLEGQVDNSPLHF. The CDR3 region has the DNA TGCGCCAGCAGCTTGGAGGGACAGGTTGATAATTCACCCCTCCACTTT.

This rearrangement joins TRBV10-3 to TRBJ2-7, with D unresolved. Trimming stripped 10 bases from V and 4 bases from J, with 14 bases between. The germline CDR1 and CDR2 sequences are ENHRY and SYGVKD. The CDR3 is 12 amino acids. CDR3 nucleotide sequence: TGTGCCACCAGGTCGGCGGCATACGAGCAGTACTTC. This gives the protein CATRSAAYEQYF.

The CDR3 protein is CASSTSTNTGELFF. The CDR3 DNA reads as TGTGCCAGCAGCACCTCCACAAACACCGGGGAGCTGTTTTTT. V and J are TRBV9 and TRBJ2-2; D is uncertain. This CDR3 is built from 14 residues. Per germline, CDR1 SGDLS and CDR2 YYNGEE. Trimming cost V 4 bases and J 2 bases, with 9 bases left between them.

V usage is TRBV7-9 and J usage is TRBJ2-7, with TRBD2 identical over 7 bases. J was trimmed by 0 bases and V by 5 bases; bases with no gene match: 7. Germline CDR1 and CDR2: SEHNR and FQNEAQ (reference sequence). This CDR3 region has 15 residues. The CDR3 here is CASSTLAGDSYEQYF. The CDR3, as DNA: TGTGCCAGCAGCACCCTTGCGGGGGACTCCTACGAGCAGTACTTC.

This rearrangement joins TRBV5-1 to TRBJ2-5; TRBD2 agrees at 14 bases. The CDR3 runs to 13 residues. Germline CDR1 is SGHRS and CDR2 is YFSETQ. V trimming: 7 bases; J trimming: 4 bases; junction bases outside the gene matches: 0. CDR3 sequence (DNA): TGCGCCAGCGGGACTAGCGGGAGAGAGACCCAGTACTTC. This encodes CASGTSGRETQYF. The full variable domain, in which reference TRBV5-1 and TRBJ2-5 provide the parts outside the CDR3, is KAGVTQTPRYLIKTRGQQVTLSCSPISGHRSVSWYQQTPGQGLQFLFEYFSETQRNKGNFPGRFSGRQFSNSRSEMNVSTLELGDSALYLCASGTSGRETQYFGPGTRLLVL.

The rearrangement links TRBV29-1 to TRBJ2-3, with D tentatively TRBD1 (5 bases). The germline gives CDR1 SQVTM, CDR2 ANQGSEA. This CDR3 spans 14 amino acids. V lost 6 bases, J lost 0 bases, and 13 bases lay in between. The CDR3 DNA reads TGCAGCGTCGAGCAGGGTCTTAGCACAGATACGCAGTATTTT. It codes for CSVEQGLSTDTQYF.

The chain has TRBV9 and TRBJ1-1; possible D gene TRBD1, 5 bases. The V and J ends lost 0 bases and 8 bases respectively, with 14 bases between them. The CDR3 is 14 residues long. The germline gives CDR1 SGDLS, CDR2 YYNGEE. CDR3 loop: CASSVATGEGEAFF. CDR3 coding DNA: TGTGCCAGCAGCGTAGCTACGGGGGAAGGGGAAGCTTTCTTT.

The chain couples TRBV7-2 to TRBJ2-1, with 9 positions matching TRBD1. This CDR3 region has 15 residues. J lost 8 bases, V lost 3 bases, and 8 bases had no gene match. CDR1 is SGHTA, CDR2 FQGNSA, per germline. The CDR3 nucleotides are TGTGCCAGCAGCTTGGGCTTTACAGGGGGCGATGAGCAGTTCTTC. Translated: CASSLGFTGGDEQFF.

The genes are TRBV18 and TRBJ1-5; tentative D call: TRBD1 (6 bases). Trimming stripped 2 bases from V and 6 bases from J, with 11 bases between. The CDR3 has 14 amino acids. Germline CDR1 KGHSH, CDR2 LQKENI. Written as DNA, the CDR3 is TGTGCCAGCTCACCAGGGGGCGAGGGTCAGCCCCAGCATTTT. Translated, it gives CASSPGGEGQPQHF.

The chain recombines TRBV4-1 with TRBJ1-2; 7 bases line up with TRBD1. This CDR3 is built from 15 residues. CDR1 is MGHRA and CDR2 is YSYEKL in the germline V gene. Germline trimming cut 0 bases from V and 8 bases from J; bases unmatched to any gene: 9. DNA for the CDR3: TGCGCCAGCAGCCAAGATTCCCAGACAGGGCGAGGCTACACCTTC. Its translation is CASSQDSQTGRGYTF.

The genes are TRBV29-1 and TRBJ2-3; 16 bases align to TRBD2. The length of the CDR3 is 18 residues. V gave up 7 bases and J gave up 0 bases; unmatched junction bases: 10. Germline CDR1 reads SQVTM; CDR2 reads ANQGSEA. This CDR3 is CSAGTSGGASRSTDTQYF. The CDR3 bases are TGCAGCGCTGGGACTAGCGGGGGGGCCTCGAGAAGCACAGATACGCAGTATTTT.

The rearrangement uses TRBV2 and TRBJ2-2, with D possibly matching TRBD2 (5 bases). Looked up from germline, CDR1 is SNHLY and CDR2 is FYNNEI. CDR3 length: 13 residues. V shed 8 bases and J shed 6 bases, with 13 bases lying between them. The CDR3 DNA sequence: TGTGCCAGCGGGGAGTGGGGTGCCGGGGAGCTGTTTTTT. Encoded protein: CASGEWGAGELFF.

This rearrangement joins TRBV10-2 to TRBJ2-5, with a weak D call TRBD2 (7 bases). This CDR3 comprises 14 residues. Germline V CDR1 and CDR2: WSHSY, SAAADI. V lost 7 bases and J 5 bases, leaving 17 bases between the germline ends. The chain's CDR3 is CASNWGGAVETQYF. DNA for the CDR3: TGCGCCAGCAACTGGGGGGGCGCCGTGGAGACCCAGTACTTC.

This chain joins TRBV10-3 and TRBJ1-1; weak D call: TRBD1 (5 bases). Germline values: CDR1 ENHRY, CDR2 SYGVKD. This CDR3 has 12 amino acids. Trimming left V 10 bases short and J 4 bases short, with 13 bases between. The CDR3 DNA reads as TGTGCCACGGGCCCAGGGTCCACTGAAGCTTTCTTT. Its protein is CATGPGSTEAFF.

The chain recombines TRBV29-1 with TRBJ1-2; 8 bases align to TRBD1. This CDR3 spans 12 amino acids. Looked up from germline, CDR1 is SQVTM and CDR2 is ANQGSEA. J was trimmed by 0 bases and V by 7 bases; bases with no gene match: 1. CDR3 DNA: TGCAGCGCGGACAGGGCTAACTATGGCTACACCTTC. Its translation: CSADRANYGYTF.

The count of this clone is one. V and J are TRBV7-9 and TRBJ2-7; D remains unclear. CDR3 length equals 16 residues. V dropped 5 bases and J dropped 0 bases, with 17 bases sitting between them. The germline CDR1 and CDR2 sequences are SEHNR and FQNEAQ (reference sequence). In DNA form, the CDR3 reads TGTGCCAGCAGCCGCCCCCCGCGCCCGAACTCCTACGAGCAGTACTTC. Translation gives CASSRPPRPNSYEQYF.

The chain joins TRBV19 to TRBJ2-1, with 9 bases lining up with TRBD2. This CDR3 spans 17 amino acids. In germline, CDR1 is LNHDA, CDR2 SQIVND (reference sequence). Trimming at V came to 0 bases and at J to 7 bases, leaving 10 bases not matched to a gene. Here the CDR3 reads CASSIDYMSGRINEQFF. The CDR3, as DNA: TGTGCCAGTAGTATAGATTATATGAGCGGGAGGATAAATGAGCAGTTCTTC.